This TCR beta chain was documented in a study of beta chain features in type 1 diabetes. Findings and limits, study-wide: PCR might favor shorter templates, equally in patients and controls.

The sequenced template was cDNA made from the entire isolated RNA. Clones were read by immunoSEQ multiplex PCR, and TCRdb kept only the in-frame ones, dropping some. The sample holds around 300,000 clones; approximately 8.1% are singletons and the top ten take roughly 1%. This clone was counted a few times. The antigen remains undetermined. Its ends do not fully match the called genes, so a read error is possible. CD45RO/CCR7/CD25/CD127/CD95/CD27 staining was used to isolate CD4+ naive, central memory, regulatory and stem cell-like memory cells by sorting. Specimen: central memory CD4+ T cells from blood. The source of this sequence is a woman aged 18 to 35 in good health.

The CDR3 is CASAPFFDPGMNTEAFF. The CDR3 nucleotides read TGTGCCAGCGCACCCTTTTTTGATCCAGGCATGAACACTGAAGCTTTCTTT. The V call is TRBV18, the J call TRBJ1-1, with no clear D. Germline V gene data show CDR1 as KGHSH and CDR2 as LQKENI. The CDR3 has 17 amino acids.